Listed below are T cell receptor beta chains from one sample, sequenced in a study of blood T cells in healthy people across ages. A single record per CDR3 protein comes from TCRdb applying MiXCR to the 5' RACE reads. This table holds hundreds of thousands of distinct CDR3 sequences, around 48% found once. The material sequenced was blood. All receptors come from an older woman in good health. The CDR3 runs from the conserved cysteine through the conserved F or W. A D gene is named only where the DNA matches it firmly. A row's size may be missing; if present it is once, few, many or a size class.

CASSLQGQWRYGYTF	TGTGCCAGCAGTTTGCAGGGACAGTGGCGCTATGGCTACACCTTC	few	TRBJ1-2	TRBV27	TRBD1
CASSVVSSSGSHNEQYF	TGTGCCAGCAGCGTAGTCTCCTCGAGCGGGAGCCACAATGAGCAGTACTTC	NA	TRBJ2-7	TRBV9	TRBD2
CASRPTTNYYEQYF	TGTGCCAGCAGGCCGACCACAAACTACTACGAGCAGTACTTC	NA	TRBJ2-7	TRBV28	NA
CSAREGGAREKLFF	TGCAGTGCTAGAGAAGGGGGGGCGCGCGAAAAACTGTTTTTT	few	TRBJ1-4	TRBV20-1	NA
CSALSTSGSGDTQYF	TGCAGTGCTCTATCGACTAGCGGGTCAGGAGATACGCAGTATTTT	few	TRBJ2-3	TRBV20-1	TRBD2
CSAPSHRDSLNEQFF	TGCAGTGCCCCCTCCCACCGGGACAGCCTCAATGAGCAGTTCTTC	NA	TRBJ2-1	TRBV20-1	TRBD1
CASSQRQFYEQYF	TGTGCCAGCTCGCAGCGACAGTTCTACGAGCAGTACTTC	NA	TRBJ2-7	TRBV18	NA
CASSLGGTDSYEQYF	TGTGCCAGCAGCTTAGGGGGGACGGATTCCTACGAGCAGTACTTC	NA	TRBJ2-7	TRBV7-2	NA
CASSSGQGFNSPLHF	TGTGCCAGCAGCTCGGGACAGGGGTTTAATTCACCCCTCCACTTT	few	TRBJ1-6	TRBV7-2	TRBD1
CASSVSHYLGNEQFF	TGTGCCAGCAGCGTAAGCCACTATCTGGGCAATGAGCAGTTCTTC	NA	TRBJ2-1	TRBV9	NA
CASSGSGSSTDTQYF	TGTGCCAGCAGCGGGAGCGGATCTAGCACAGATACGCAGTATTTT	NA	TRBJ2-3	TRBV9	NA
CASSYGWNSPLHF	TGCGCCAGCAGCTACGGGTGGAATTCACCCCTCCACTTT	NA	TRBJ1-6	TRBV5-1	NA
CASSVLSSYEQYF	TGTGCCAGCAGTGTATTGAGCTCCTACGAGCAGTACTTC	many	TRBJ2-7	TRBV27	NA
CSASQRLAGSQFF	TGCAGTGCTAGCCAGCGGCTAGCGGGCTCCCAGTTCTTC	once	TRBJ2-1	TRBV20-1	TRBD2